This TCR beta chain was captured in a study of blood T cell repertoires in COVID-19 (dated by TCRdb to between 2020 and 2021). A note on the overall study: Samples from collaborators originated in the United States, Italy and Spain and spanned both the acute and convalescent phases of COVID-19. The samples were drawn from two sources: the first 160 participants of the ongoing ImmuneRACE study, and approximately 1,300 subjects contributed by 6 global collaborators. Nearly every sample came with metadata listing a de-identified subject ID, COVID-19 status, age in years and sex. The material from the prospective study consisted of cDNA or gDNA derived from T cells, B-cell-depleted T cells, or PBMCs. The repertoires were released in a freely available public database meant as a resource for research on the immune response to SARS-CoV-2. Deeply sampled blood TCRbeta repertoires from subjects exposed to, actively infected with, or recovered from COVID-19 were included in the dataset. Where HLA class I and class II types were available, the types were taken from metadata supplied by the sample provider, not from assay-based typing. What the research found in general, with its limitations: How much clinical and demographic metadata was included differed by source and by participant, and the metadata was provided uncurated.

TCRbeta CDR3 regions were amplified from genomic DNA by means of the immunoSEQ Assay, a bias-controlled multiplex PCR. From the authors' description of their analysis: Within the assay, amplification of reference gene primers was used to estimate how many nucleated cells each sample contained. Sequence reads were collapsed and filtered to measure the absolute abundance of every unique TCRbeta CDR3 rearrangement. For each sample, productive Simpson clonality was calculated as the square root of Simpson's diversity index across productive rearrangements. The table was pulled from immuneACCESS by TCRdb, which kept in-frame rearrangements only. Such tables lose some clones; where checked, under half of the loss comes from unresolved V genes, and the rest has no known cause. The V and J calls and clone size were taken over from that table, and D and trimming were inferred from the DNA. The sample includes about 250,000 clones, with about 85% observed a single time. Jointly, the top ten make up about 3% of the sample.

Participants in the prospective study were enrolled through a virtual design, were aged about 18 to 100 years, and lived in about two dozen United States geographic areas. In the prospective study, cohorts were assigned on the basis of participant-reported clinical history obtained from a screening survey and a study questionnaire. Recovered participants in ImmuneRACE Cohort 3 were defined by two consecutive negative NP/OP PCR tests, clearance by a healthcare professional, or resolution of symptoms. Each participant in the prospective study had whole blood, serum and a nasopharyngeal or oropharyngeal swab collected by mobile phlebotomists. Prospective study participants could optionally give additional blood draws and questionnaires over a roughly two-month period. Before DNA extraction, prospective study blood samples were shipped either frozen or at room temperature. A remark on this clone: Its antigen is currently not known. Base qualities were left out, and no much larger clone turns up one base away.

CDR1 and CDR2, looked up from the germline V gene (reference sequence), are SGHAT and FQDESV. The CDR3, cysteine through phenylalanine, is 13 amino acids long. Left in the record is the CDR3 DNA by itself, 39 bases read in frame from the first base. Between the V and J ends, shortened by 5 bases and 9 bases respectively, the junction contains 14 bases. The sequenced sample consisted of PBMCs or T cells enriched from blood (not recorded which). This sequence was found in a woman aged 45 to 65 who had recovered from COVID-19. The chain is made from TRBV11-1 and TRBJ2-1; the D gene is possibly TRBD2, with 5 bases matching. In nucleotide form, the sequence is TGTGCCAGCAGCGAACGGAGGACGGGTGAGCAGTTCTTC. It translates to CASSERRTGEQFF.